A selection of T cell receptor beta chains follows, all from one sample in a study of blood T cell repertoires in COVID-19. Produced via immunoSEQ multiplex PCR; TCRdb's table is partial and in-frame only. The data show 190,000 or so clones, about 83% seen once. The sample comprised peripheral blood. These receptors were obtained from a woman aged 18-29 years who had recovered from COVID-19. Each CDR3 is given with its conserved first and last residue. A D gene is named only where the DNA matches it firmly. Some rows have no size entry. The others give once, few or many, or a class for an expanded clone.

abundance	v_gene	d_gene	j_gene	CDR3aa	CDR3nt
.	TRBV2	.	TRBJ1-1	CANIRDGTEAFF	TGTGCCAACATCAGGGATGGCACTGAAGCTTTCTTT
.	TRBV29-1	TRBD1	TRBJ2-3	CSAGQGGIDTQYF	TGCAGCGCCGGACAGGGTGGAATAGATACGCAGTATTTT
.	TRBV5-1	.	TRBJ2-7	CASSLFRATPPYEQYF	TGCGCCAGCAGCTTGTTCCGTGCAACTCCCCCCTACGAGCAGTACTTC
.	TRBV19	.	TRBJ2-6	CASTTGRGSGANVLTF	TGTGCCAGTACCACCGGTCGGGGATCTGGGGCCAACGTCCTGACTTTC
.	TRBV5-4	TRBD2	TRBJ2-1	CASSLAGLGFYEQFF	TGTGCCAGCAGCTTGGCGGGACTAGGGTTCTATGAGCAGTTCTTC
.	TRBV12-3/TRBV12-4	.	TRBJ2-7	CASSLRGEQYF	TGTGCCAGCAGTTTAAGGGGAGAGCAGTACTTC
.	TRBV7-2	.	TRBJ2-6	CASSQQGGGANVLTF	TGTGCCAGCAGCCAACAGGGTGGAGGGGCCAACGTCCTGACTTTC
.	TRBV2	.	TRBJ1-5	CASTSDTNQPQHF	TGTGCCAGCACTTCAGACACCAATCAGCCCCAGCATTTT
.	TRBV7-9	.	TRBJ2-2	CASSVKLGESGELFF	TGTGCCAGCAGCGTGAAGCTTGGAGAATCCGGGGAGCTGTTTTTT
.	TRBV6-5	.	TRBJ1-5	CASGASNQPQHF	TGTGCCAGCGGGGCTAGCAATCAGCCCCAGCATTTT
.	TRBV4-1	.	TRBJ2-7	CASSQDRGGSYEQYF	TGCGCCAGCAGCCAAGACCGGGGAGGATCCTACGAGCAGTACTTC
.	TRBV3-1/TRBV3-2	TRBD2	TRBJ2-1	CASRSVAGSEQFF	TGTGCCAGCAGATCCGTAGCGGGGTCAGAGCAGTTCTTC
.	TRBV7-2	.	TRBJ1-2	CASKSRTDYGYTF	TGTGCCAGCAAATCCCGGACAGACTATGGCTACACCTTC
.	TRBV5-1	.	TRBJ2-3	CASSLGYADSYSTDTQYF	TGCGCCAGCAGCTTGGGATACGCGGACAGCTATAGCACAGATACGCAGTATTTT
.	TRBV29-1	.	TRBJ1-3	CSVEGVNSLSGNTIYF	TGCAGCGTTGAAGGGGTTAACAGCCTCTCTGGAAACACCATATATTTT
few	TRBV9	TRBD1	TRBJ1-1	CASNPTGGNTEAFF	TGTGCCAGCAACCCAACAGGGGGGAACACTGAAGCTTTCTTT
once	TRBV11-1	.	TRBJ1-1	CASEQGGGMNTEAFF	TGTGCCAGCGAACAGGGCGGAGGCATGAACACTGAAGCTTTCTTT
.	TRBV6-5	TRBD2	TRBJ2-1	CASNALGLASHEQFF	TGTGCCAGCAATGCTCTGGGACTAGCGTCCCATGAGCAGTTCTTC
.	TRBV29-1	.	TRBJ1-1	CSVDLGAGAFF	TGCAGCGTTGATTTGGGTGCGGGGGCTTTCTTT
.	TRBV6-1	TRBD1	TRBJ1-2	CASSDRTGVGYTF	TGTGCCAGCAGTGACCGGACAGGGGTTGGCTACACCTTC
once	TRBV20-1	TRBD2	TRBJ2-5	CSARGGSNQYF	TGCAGTGCTAGAGGCGGGAGTAACCAGTACTTC
.	TRBV2	TRBD2	TRBJ2-5	CASSLAGGPETQYF	TGTGCCAGCAGTCTAGCGGGAGGGCCAGAGACCCAGTACTTC
.	TRBV5-1	.	TRBJ2-3	CASSLAGTQYF	TGCGCCAGCAGCTTGGCGGGAACGCAGTATTTT
.	TRBV19	.	TRBJ2-6	CASSPSRGTGANVLTF	TGTGCCAGTAGTCCTTCTAGGGGAACTGGGGCCAACGTCCTGACTTTC
.	TRBV6-2/TRBV6-3	TRBD1	TRBJ1-4	CASSDYRDRSTNEKLFF	TGTGCCAGCAGTGATTACCGGGACAGATCAACTAATGAAAAACTGTTTTTT
.	TRBV29-1	TRBD2	TRBJ2-7	CSVEGLGTSGGVYEQYF	TGCAGCGTTGAAGGTCTGGGGACTAGCGGGGGTGTTTACGAGCAGTACTTC
once	TRBV2	TRBD1	TRBJ1-6	CASIKIRGQGSSPLHF	TGTGCCAGCATTAAAATAAGGGGACAGGGGAGTTCACCCCTCCACTTT
.	TRBV5-1	.	TRBJ1-1	CASSLVGGGEAFF	TGCGCCAGCAGCTTGGTCGGGGGGGGCGAAGCTTTCTTT
.	TRBV5-4	.	TRBJ1-2	CASSPADRPYGYTF	TGTGCCAGCAGCCCGGCGGACAGACCCTATGGCTACACCTTC
.	TRBV21-1	.	TRBJ1-4	CASRDPAILRREKLFF	TGTGCCAGCAGAGACCCAGCGATCCTTAGGCGTGAAAAACTGTTTTTT
.	TRBV6-2/TRBV6-3	TRBD1	TRBJ1-5	CASSLQGAYNQPQHF	TGTGCCAGCAGTTTACAGGGGGCCTACAATCAGCCCCAGCATTTT
once	TRBV3-1/TRBV3-2	.	TRBJ2-3	CASSPRWSRDTQYF	TGTGCCAGCAGCCCCCGGTGGTCACGAGATACGCAGTATTTT
.	TRBV18	TRBD1	TRBJ1-1	CASSPTTGKGTEAFF	TGTGCCAGCTCACCCACGACAGGGAAGGGCACTGAAGCTTTCTTT
once	TRBV4-3	.	TRBJ1-3	CASSQGVTGGNTIYF	TGCGCCAGCAGCCAAGGGGTGACAGGAGGAAACACCATATATTTT
.	TRBV3-1/TRBV3-2	.	TRBJ1-4	CASSPPVQGPNEKLFF	TGTGCCAGCAGCCCTCCTGTACAGGGCCCTAATGAAAAACTGTTTTTT
once	TRBV12-3/TRBV12-4	.	TRBJ2-7	CASGGTDSYEQYF	TGTGCCAGCGGGGGGACAGACTCCTACGAGCAGTACTTC
.	TRBV2	TRBD1	TRBJ1-6	CASSPTGRSYNSPLHF	TGTGCCAGCAGTCCGACAGGGAGGTCCTATAATTCACCCCTCCACTTT
.	TRBV14	TRBD2	TRBJ2-3	CASRGGGSDTDTQYF	TGTGCCAGCCGCGGGGGAGGGTCAGATACAGATACGCAGTATTTT
.	TRBV9	.	TRBJ1-1	CASSVAEATEAFF	TGTGCCAGCAGCGTAGCCGAGGCCACTGAAGCTTTCTTT
.	TRBV19	.	TRBJ2-5	CASSIGTGQETQYF	TGTGCCAGTAGTATAGGAACAGGGCAAGAGACCCAGTACTTC
.	TRBV7-8	TRBD2	TRBJ2-5	CASSLGVGGRETQYF	TGTGCCAGCAGCTTAGGGGTAGGCGGGAGGGAGACCCAGTACTTC
.	TRBV6-4	TRBD1	TRBJ1-2	CASSDSTGGGYTF	TGTGCCAGCAGTGACTCGACAGGGGGTGGCTACACCTTC
.	TRBV7-2	.	TRBJ1-1	CASSFLTPNTEAFF	TGTGCCAGCAGCTTCTTGACACCGAACACTGAAGCTTTCTTT
.	TRBV3-1/TRBV3-2	TRBD1	TRBJ1-1	CASSHGGRGSETEAFF	TGTGCCAGCAGCCATGGAGGCAGGGGGTCGGAAACTGAAGCTTTCTTT
.	TRBV4-3	TRBD2	TRBJ2-3	CASSHRSSGGGSDTQYF	TGCGCCAGCAGCCACCGTTCGAGCGGGGGAGGGTCAGATACGCAGTATTTT
.	TRBV7-6	TRBD2	TRBJ2-1	CASSLREESYNEQFF	TGTGCCAGCAGCTTACGGGAGGAGTCCTACAATGAGCAGTTCTTC
.	TRBV10-3	.	TRBJ2-7	CAISEETRHYEQYF	TGTGCCATCAGTGAAGAGACTAGACACTACGAGCAGTACTTC
.	TRBV2	TRBD1	TRBJ2-2	CASRGTGGYVTGELFF	TGTGCCAGCCGGGGGACAGGGGGCTATGTCACCGGGGAGCTGTTTTTT
.	TRBV7-8	TRBD2	TRBJ2-1	CASSPGGTYNEQFF	TGTGCCAGCAGCCCCGGGGGGACTTACAATGAGCAGTTCTTC
.	TRBV4-3	TRBD2	TRBJ2-1	CASSQDFGTRAEQFF	TGCGCCAGCAGCCAAGATTTTGGGACTAGGGCTGAGCAGTTCTTC